This TCR beta chain comes out of a study of T cell changes during pregnancy in multiple sclerosis. Profiling relied on immunoSEQ multiplex PCR, and the TCRdb table lists in-frame clones only, not all of them. The sample yields around 39,000 clones, approximately 90% seen once. Germline CDR1 is MNHNS and CDR2 is SASEGT. The trim removed 3 bases at V and 4 bases at J, leaving 3 bases unmatched. The CDR3 is 14 residues long. The sample here was CD8+ T cells from peripheral blood mononuclear cells, taken before pregnancy. This chain joins TRBV6-1 and TRBJ2-1, with 7 bases matching TRBD2. This sequence originates from a female donor with multiple sclerosis, enrolled in a pregnancy study. The CDR3 sequence: CASSDRGVYNEQFF. CDR3 bases: TGTGCCAGCAGTGATCGGGGGGTTTACAATGAGCAGTTCTTC.